The T cell receptor (beta chain) under discussion was sequenced for a study of response to subunit inactivated influenza vaccine. General observations from the study: Each seasonal flu vaccination may recruit only limited new T cells, authors suggested.

To note about this clonotype: Its matching antigen is unknown.

TCRdb used MiXCR to reprocess the RT-PCR reads, holding one entry per CDR3 protein. Of 650,000 to 850,000 distinct CDR3 sequences in the sample, about 14% were seen once. The sequence derives from a man in his forties or fifties who received an inactivated influenza vaccine. Here the sequenced sample was PBMCs from blood, taken around 14 days before vaccination.

The CDR3, as DNA: TGTGCCAGCACTCACCGGGACATTGGCACCGGGGAGCTGTTTTTT. Translating gives CASTHRDIGTGELFF. This rearrangement joins TRBV12-3 or TRBV12-4 to TRBJ2-2; D perhaps matches TRBD1 (6 bases). There are 15 residues in the CDR3. V was clipped by 7 bases and J by 4 bases, with 16 bases between them.